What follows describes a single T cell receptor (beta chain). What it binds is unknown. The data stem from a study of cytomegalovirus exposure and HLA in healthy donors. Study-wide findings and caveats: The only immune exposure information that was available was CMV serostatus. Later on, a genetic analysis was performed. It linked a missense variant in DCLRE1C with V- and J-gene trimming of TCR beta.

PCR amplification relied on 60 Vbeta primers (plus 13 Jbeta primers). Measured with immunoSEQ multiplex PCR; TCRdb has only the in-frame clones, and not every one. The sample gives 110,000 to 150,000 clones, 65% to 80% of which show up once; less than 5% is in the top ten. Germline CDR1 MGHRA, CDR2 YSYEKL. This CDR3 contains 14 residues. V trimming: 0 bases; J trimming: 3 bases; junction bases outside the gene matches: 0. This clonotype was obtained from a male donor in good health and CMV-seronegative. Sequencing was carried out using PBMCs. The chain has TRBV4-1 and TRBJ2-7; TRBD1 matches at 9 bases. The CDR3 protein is CASSQETGGYEQYF. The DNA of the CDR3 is TGCGCCAGCAGCCAAGAGACAGGGGGCTACGAGCAGTACTTC.